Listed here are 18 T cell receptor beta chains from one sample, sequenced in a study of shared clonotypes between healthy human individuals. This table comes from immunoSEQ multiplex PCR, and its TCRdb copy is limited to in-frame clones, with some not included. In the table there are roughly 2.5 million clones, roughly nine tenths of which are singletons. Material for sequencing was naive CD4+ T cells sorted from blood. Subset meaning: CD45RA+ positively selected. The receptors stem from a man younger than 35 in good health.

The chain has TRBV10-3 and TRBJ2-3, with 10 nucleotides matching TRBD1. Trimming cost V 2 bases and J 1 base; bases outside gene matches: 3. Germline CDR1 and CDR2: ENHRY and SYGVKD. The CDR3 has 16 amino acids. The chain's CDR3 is CAISEGTGVGTDTQYF. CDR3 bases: TGTGCCATCAGTGAGGGGACAGGGGTAGGCACAGATACGCAGTATTTT.

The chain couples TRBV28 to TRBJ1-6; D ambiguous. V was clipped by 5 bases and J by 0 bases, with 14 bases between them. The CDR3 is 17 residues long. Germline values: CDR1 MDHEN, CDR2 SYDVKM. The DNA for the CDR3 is TGTGCCAGCAGTGATCCAACGGGGAGCTCCTATAATTCACCCCTCCACTTT. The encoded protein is CASSDPTGSSYNSPLHF.

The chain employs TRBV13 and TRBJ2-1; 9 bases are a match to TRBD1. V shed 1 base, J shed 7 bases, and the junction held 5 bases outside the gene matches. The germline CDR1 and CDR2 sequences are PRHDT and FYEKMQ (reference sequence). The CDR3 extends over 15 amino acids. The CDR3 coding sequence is TGTGCCAGCAGCTTAGTGGGACAGGGTACAAATGAGCAGTTCTTC. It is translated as CASSLVGQGTNEQFF. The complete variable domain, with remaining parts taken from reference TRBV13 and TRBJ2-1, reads AAGVIQSPRHLIKEKRETATLKCYPIPRHDTVYWYQQGPGQDPQFLISFYEKMQSDKGSIPDRFSAQQFSDYHSELNMSSLELGDSALYFCASSLVGQGTNEQFFGPGTRLTVL.

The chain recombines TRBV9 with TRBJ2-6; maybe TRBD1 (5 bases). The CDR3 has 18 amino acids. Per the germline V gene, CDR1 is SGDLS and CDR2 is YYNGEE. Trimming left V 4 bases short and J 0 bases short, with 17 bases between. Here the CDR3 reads CASSHSPGTGSGANVLTF. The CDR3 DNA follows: TGTGCCAGCAGCCACAGTCCCGGAACAGGCTCTGGGGCCAACGTCCTGACTTTC.

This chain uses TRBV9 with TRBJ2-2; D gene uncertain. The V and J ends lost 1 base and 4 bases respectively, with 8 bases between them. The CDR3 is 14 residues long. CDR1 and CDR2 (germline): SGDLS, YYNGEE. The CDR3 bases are TGTGCCAGCAGCGTATTTTCCGTCACCGGGGAGCTGTTTTTT. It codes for CASSVFSVTGELFF.

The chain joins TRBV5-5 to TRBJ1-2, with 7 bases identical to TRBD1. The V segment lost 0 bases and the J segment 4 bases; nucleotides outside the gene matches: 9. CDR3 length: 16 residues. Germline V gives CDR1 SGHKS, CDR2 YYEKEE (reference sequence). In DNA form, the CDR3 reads TGTGCCAGCAGCTTGGGTACGGGACAGCTCCGCTATGGCTACACCTTC. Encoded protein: CASSLGTGQLRYGYTF.

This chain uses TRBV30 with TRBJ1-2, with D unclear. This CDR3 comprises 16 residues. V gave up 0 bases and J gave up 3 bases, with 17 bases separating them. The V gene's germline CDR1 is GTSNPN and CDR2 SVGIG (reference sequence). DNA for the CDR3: TGTGCCTGGAGTGTACGGAGGTCCCCGGGTGACTATGGCTACACCTTC. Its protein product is CAWSVRRSPGDYGYTF.

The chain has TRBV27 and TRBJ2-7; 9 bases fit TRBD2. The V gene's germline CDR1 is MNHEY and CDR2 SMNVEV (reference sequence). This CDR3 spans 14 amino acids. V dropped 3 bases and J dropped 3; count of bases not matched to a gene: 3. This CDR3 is CASSLGRGGYEQYF. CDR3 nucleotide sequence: TGTGCCAGCAGTTTGGGGCGGGGGGGCTACGAGCAGTACTTC.

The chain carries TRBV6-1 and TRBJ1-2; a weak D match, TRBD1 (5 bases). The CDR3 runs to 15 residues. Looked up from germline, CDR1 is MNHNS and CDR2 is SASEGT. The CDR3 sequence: CVLLTGTEGKYGYTF. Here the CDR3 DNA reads TGTGTCTTACTAACCGGGACCGAGGGAAAGTATGGCTACACCTTC.

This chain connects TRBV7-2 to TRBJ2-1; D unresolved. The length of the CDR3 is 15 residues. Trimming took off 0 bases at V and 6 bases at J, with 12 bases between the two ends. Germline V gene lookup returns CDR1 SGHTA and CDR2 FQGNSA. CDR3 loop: CASSLATNPVNEQFF. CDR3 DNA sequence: TGTGCCAGCAGCTTAGCCACTAACCCCGTCAATGAGCAGTTCTTC. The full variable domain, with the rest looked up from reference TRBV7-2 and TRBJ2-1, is GAGVSQSPSNKVTEKGKDVELRCDPISGHTALYWYRQSLGQGLEFLIYFQGNSAPDKSGLPSDRFSAERTGGSVSTLTIQRTQQEDSAVYLCASSLATNPVNEQFFGPGTRLTVL.

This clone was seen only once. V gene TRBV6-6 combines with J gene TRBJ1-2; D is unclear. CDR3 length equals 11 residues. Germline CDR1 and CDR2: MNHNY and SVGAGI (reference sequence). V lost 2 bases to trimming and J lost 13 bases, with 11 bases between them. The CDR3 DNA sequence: TGTGCCAGCAGTTACGGACCCAGTTGCACCTTC. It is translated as CASSYGPSCTF.

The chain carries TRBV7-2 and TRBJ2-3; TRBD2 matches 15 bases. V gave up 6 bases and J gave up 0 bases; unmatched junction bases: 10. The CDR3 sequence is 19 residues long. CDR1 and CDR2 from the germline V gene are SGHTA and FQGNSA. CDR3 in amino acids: CASRRQPGLAGGSTDTQYF. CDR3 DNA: TGTGCCAGCAGGCGTCAACCGGGACTAGCGGGAGGTAGCACAGATACGCAGTATTTT.

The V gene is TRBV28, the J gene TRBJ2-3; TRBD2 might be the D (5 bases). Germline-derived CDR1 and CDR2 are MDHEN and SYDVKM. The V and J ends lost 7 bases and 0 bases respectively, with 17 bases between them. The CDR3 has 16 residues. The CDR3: CASKSARVVSTDTQYF. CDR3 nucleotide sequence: TGTGCCAGCAAATCGGCGAGGGTTGTGAGCACAGATACGCAGTATTTT.

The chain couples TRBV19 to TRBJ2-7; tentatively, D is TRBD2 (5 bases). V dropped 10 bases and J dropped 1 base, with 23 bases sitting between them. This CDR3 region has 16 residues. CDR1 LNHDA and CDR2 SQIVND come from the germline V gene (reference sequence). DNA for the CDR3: TGTGCCACCAGTACTGCCCCGGGAATGAGTTCCTACGAGCAGTACTTC. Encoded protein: CATSTAPGMSSYEQYF.

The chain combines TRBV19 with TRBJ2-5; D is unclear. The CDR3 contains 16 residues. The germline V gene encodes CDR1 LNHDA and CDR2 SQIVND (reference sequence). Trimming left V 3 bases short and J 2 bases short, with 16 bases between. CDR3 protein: CASSIGMTSRQETQYF. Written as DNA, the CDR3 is TGTGCCAGTAGTATTGGTATGACCTCTAGACAAGAGACCCAGTACTTC.

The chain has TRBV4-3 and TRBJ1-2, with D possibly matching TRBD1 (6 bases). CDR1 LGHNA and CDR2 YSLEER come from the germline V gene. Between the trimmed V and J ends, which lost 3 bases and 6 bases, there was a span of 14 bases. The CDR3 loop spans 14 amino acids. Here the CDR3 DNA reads TGCGCCAGCAGCCAGACCACAGGGACGGATGGCTACACCTTC. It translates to CASSQTTGTDGYTF.

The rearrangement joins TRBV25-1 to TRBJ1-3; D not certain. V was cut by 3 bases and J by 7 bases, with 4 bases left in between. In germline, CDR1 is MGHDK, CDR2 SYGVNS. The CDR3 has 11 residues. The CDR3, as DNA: TGTGCCAGCAGTGAGGTCAACACCATATATTTT. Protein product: CASSEVNTIYF.

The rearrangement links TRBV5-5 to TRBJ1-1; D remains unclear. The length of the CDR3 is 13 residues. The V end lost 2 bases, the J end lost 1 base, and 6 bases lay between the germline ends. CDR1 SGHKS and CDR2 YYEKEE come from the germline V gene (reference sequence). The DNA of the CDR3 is TGTGCCAGCAGCTTCTTCGGGAACACTGAAGCTTTCTTT. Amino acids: CASSFFGNTEAFF.